This T cell receptor (beta chain) was sequenced for a study of blood T cells in healthy people across ages. The wider study: Per two T cells, about one barcoded beta molecule was captured through template switching.

Study-wide results and caveats: Using unsorted PBMCs precluded a conclusive naive versus antigen-experienced comparison. Not knowing donor CMV status may have confounded expanded clonotype changes.

CDR3 length: 14 amino acids. Germline V lookup: CDR1 LGHDT, CDR2 YNNKEL (reference sequence). Trimming pared 1 base from V and 2 bases from J, leaving 9 bases between. Then a second PCR, running roughly 7 to 11 cycles, was carried out with a sample-barcoded 5' primer and a J-beta primer mix. TCRdb reprocessed the 5' RACE reads via MiXCR and lists one record per CDR3 protein. In the table there are some 1,800,000 distinct CDR3 sequences, around 40% of which are singletons. This clonotype was seen ten or more times. The target antigen is unknown. The chain joins TRBV3-1 to TRBJ2-7, with a tentative D call TRBD2 (5 bases). The TCR was taken from a human donor in good health. Sequencing was performed on blood. CDR3 in amino acids: CASSQVRGTYEQYF. For the CDR3, the DNA is TGTGCCAGCAGCCAAGTTCGGGGAACCTACGAGCAGTACTTC.